The 13 T cell receptor beta chains presented below share a single source sample, sequenced in a study of cytomegalovirus exposure and HLA in healthy donors. PCR primers comprised 60 Vbeta and 13 Jbeta primers. Profiled with immunoSEQ multiplex PCR; TCRdb holds only in-frame clones, not every one. Its listing shows about 58,000 clones. Sequencing was done on a sample of PBMCs. Source of these receptors: a woman between 18 and 29 years old in good health and CMV-seronegative.

The V gene is TRBV28, the J gene TRBJ1-1; D perhaps matches TRBD1 (5 bases). The germline V gene has CDR1 MDHEN and CDR2 SYDVKM. The CDR3 is made up of 12 amino acids. V lost 7 bases, J lost 6 bases, and 12 bases lay in between. The CDR3 spells CASMGGYAEAFF. Written as DNA, the CDR3 is TGTGCCAGCATGGGGGGGTACGCTGAAGCTTTCTTT.

The V call is TRBV27, the J call TRBJ1-2, with a possible D match to TRBD1 (6 bases). CDR1 MNHEY and CDR2 SMNVEV come from the germline V gene (reference sequence). V was clipped by 5 bases and J by 7 bases, with 26 bases between them. CDR3 length equals 17 residues. The chain's CDR3 is CASSGSTTRDKWGGYTF. The DNA of the CDR3 is TGTGCCAGCAGTGGAAGTACGACTCGGGACAAATGGGGTGGCTACACCTTC.

V usage is TRBV5-1 and J usage is TRBJ1-4; 10 bases line up with TRBD1. CDR1 is SGHRS, CDR2 YFSETQ, per germline. This CDR3 spans 15 amino acids. The V gene end was trimmed by 4 bases and the J gene end by 6 bases; junction bases not matched to a gene: 6. CDR3 loop: CASSAPGTGDEKLFF. In DNA form, the CDR3 reads TGCGCCAGCAGCGCACCCGGGACAGGGGATGAAAAACTGTTTTTT.

V usage is TRBV4-1 and J usage is TRBJ1-2; no definite D call. Germline CDR1 MGHRA, CDR2 YSYEKL. The CDR3 consists of 16 residues. Trimming shortened V by 0 bases and J by 4 bases, and 15 bases separated the two germline ends. This chain's CDR3 is CASSQDGLGSTYGYTF. The CDR3 DNA is TGCGCCAGCAGCCAAGATGGACTAGGGTCTACCTATGGCTACACCTTC.

V and J are TRBV5-1 and TRBJ2-7; 10 bases line up with TRBD1. V lost 4 bases, J lost 4 bases, and 2 bases stayed unmatched. Germline V gives CDR1 SGHRS, CDR2 YFSETQ. CDR3 length: 13 residues. CDR3 in DNA: TGCGCCAGCAGCCGGGACAGGGGATACGAGCAGTACTTC. Its translation: CASSRDRGYEQYF.

The J gene is TRBJ1-5, the V gene TRBV7-9; 10 nucleotides agree with TRBD1. Germline V CDR1 and CDR2: SEHNR, FQNEAQ (reference sequence). This CDR3 contains 18 residues. V trimming: 3 bases; J trimming: 2 bases; junction bases outside the gene matches: 10. For the CDR3, the DNA is TGTGCCAGCAGCTTGGGGACAGGGGATGGGCGCGGCAATCAGCCCCAGCATTTT. Its translation is CASSLGTGDGRGNQPQHF.

V gene TRBV19 combines with J gene TRBJ1-2; no firm D call. The CDR3 runs to 16 residues. The V gene's germline CDR1 is LNHDA and CDR2 SQIVND (reference sequence). V lost 0 bases and J lost 2, with 13 bases in between. This CDR3 reads CASSIDLLAGNYGYTF. The CDR3 bases are TGTGCCAGTAGTATAGATCTATTGGCGGGCAACTATGGCTACACCTTC.

This rearrangement joins TRBV19 to TRBJ2-3; TRBD2 might be the D (5 bases). Germline CDR1 is LNHDA and CDR2 is SQIVND (reference sequence). The length of the CDR3 is 18 residues. The V and J ends lost 5 bases and 2 bases respectively, with 23 bases between them. CDR3 nucleotide sequence: TGTGCCAGTAGTCCCCTCGTTGCTAGCCCTATTGCCACAGATACGCAGTATTTT. It is translated as CASSPLVASPIATDTQYF.

This sequence joins TRBV14 and TRBJ2-2; 7 bases fit TRBD2. This CDR3 is built from 21 residues. The V gene's germline CDR1 is SGHDN and CDR2 FVKESK. The ends lost 0 bases at V and 1 base at J; junction bases unmatched: 17. The CDR3 sequence is CASSQDARELGMVLNTGELFF. The CDR3 DNA follows: TGTGCCAGCAGCCAAGATGCGCGGGAGTTAGGCATGGTCTTGAACACCGGGGAGCTGTTTTTT.

The DNA of the CDR3 is TGTGCCAGCTCGGGGACGGACAGAGTTAACTATGGCTACACCTTC. Translated, it gives CASSGTDRVNYGYTF. This chain connects TRBV18 to TRBJ1-2; TRBD1 is a possible D gene (6 bases). Trimming took off 6 bases at V and 1 base at J, with 15 bases between the two ends. The CDR3 is 15 residues long. Germline values: CDR1 KGHSH, CDR2 LQKENI.

The chain carries TRBV9 and TRBJ2-1; 15 nucleotides line up with TRBD2. The CDR3 runs 17 residues. V was pared by 3 bases and J by 5 bases, with 6 bases of the junction left unmatched. In germline, CDR1 is SGDLS, CDR2 YYNGEE. CDR3 sequence: CASSAGLAGGIDNEQFF. The CDR3 DNA follows: TGTGCCAGCAGCGCGGGACTAGCGGGAGGAATTGACAATGAGCAGTTCTTC.

This chain links TRBV4-2 with TRBJ2-7; 8 bases line up with TRBD1. The V gene end was trimmed by 1 base and the J gene end by 0 bases; junction bases not matched to a gene: 2. Per germline, CDR1 LGHNA and CDR2 YNFKEQ. The CDR3 is 15 residues long. The CDR3: CASSQGQGSSYEQYF. The CDR3 DNA is TGTGCCAGCAGCCAAGGACAGGGGAGCTCCTACGAGCAGTACTTC.

This CDR3 reads CASRPSGTDTQYF. In nucleotides, the CDR3 is TGTGCCAGCCGCCCCAGCGGCACAGATACGCAGTATTTT. The chain joins TRBV9 to TRBJ2-3; no firm D call. CDR3 length equals 13 residues. Trimming stripped 7 bases from V and 1 base from J, with 10 bases between. Looked up from germline, CDR1 is SGDLS and CDR2 is YYNGEE.